These T cell receptor beta chains were read from a single sample in a study of vaccination and CD4 T cells after COVID-19. TCRdb redid the calling of the PCR reads with MiXCR, one entry per CDR3 protein. The sample lists around 12,000 distinct CDR3 sequences; around 32% were seen once. Their recognized antigens are unknown. This specimen consisted of CD4+ T cells from blood, cultured in vitro, obtained before SARS-CoV-2 vaccination. The receptors originated from a human donor who received a COVID-19 vaccine. Each CDR3 is given with its conserved first and last residue. A D gene is named only where the DNA matches it firmly. Some rows have no size entry. The others give once, few or many, or a class for an expanded clone.

CDR3 length	J gene	D gene	V gene	clone size	CDR3 protein	CDR3 DNA
14	TRBJ1-1	NA	TRBV20-1	NA	CSAKDSGLNTEAFF	TGCAGTGCTAAGGATTCGGGGTTGAACACTGAAGCTTTCTTT
16	TRBJ2-7	TRBD2	TRBV12-3/TRBV12-4	NA	CASSLLGLAGSYEQYF	TGTGCCAGCAGTCTCCTGGGACTAGCGGGCTCCTACGAGCAGTACTTC
14	TRBJ1-1	NA	TRBV12-3/TRBV12-4	few	CASSSSTRVTEAFF	TGTGCCAGCAGTTCTAGTACGAGGGTCACTGAAGCTTTCTTT
15	TRBJ1-6	NA	TRBV7-6	NA	CASPSLSELYSPLHF	TGTGCCAGCCCGTCACTATCCGAACTATATTCACCCCTCCACTTT
14	TRBJ1-1	NA	TRBV20-1	few	CSAIKAGLNTEAFF	TGCAGTGCTATAAAAGCAGGGCTGAACACTGAAGCTTTCTTT
12	TRBJ1-1	NA	TRBV29-1	once	CSTWTVNTEAFF	TGCAGCACCTGGACAGTGAACACTGAAGCTTTCTTT
11	TRBJ1-1	NA	TRBV2	NA	CASSKGTEAFF	TGTGCCAGCAGTAAGGGAACTGAAGCTTTCTTT
17	TRBJ1-3	TRBD1	TRBV12-5	NA	CASGWATGDDSGNTIYF	TGTGCTAGTGGTTGGGCGACAGGGGACGACTCTGGAAACACCATATATTTT
14	TRBJ1-2	NA	TRBV7-8	NA	CASSRGSGNYGYTF	TGTGCCAGCAGCCGAGGGTCGGGAAACTATGGCTACACCTTC
14	TRBJ2-7	NA	TRBV6-1	NA	CASSEAYSSYKQYF	TGTGCCAGCAGTGAAGCGTACAGCTCCTACAAGCAGTACTTC
15	TRBJ1-2	TRBD1	TRBV29-1	NA	CSVEPRDRGYYGYTF	TGCAGCGTTGAACCCCGGGACAGGGGTTACTATGGCTACACCTTC
18	TRBJ1-2	TRBD1	TRBV9	few	CASSVGGLGQGAYYGYTF	TGTGCCAGCAGCGTAGGAGGGTTGGGACAGGGGGCCTACTATGGCTACACCTTC
14	TRBJ2-7	NA	TRBV18	NA	CASSPQSYSYEQYF	TGTGCCAGCTCACCTCAGTCCTATTCCTACGAGCAGTACTTC
14	TRBJ1-5	NA	TRBV4-1	few	CASSQAEGNQPQHF	TGCGCCAGCAGCCAAGCGGAAGGGAATCAGCCCCAGCATTTT
13	TRBJ1-2	NA	TRBV7-9	few	CASSLGGTFGYTF	TGTGCCAGCAGCTTAGGGGGGACGTTTGGCTACACCTTC
18	TRBJ2-3	TRBD2	TRBV30	NA	CAWSTGLAGGLSTDTQYF	TGTGCCTGGAGTACAGGACTAGCGGGGGGTTTAAGCACAGATACGCAGTATTTT
14	TRBJ1-2	NA	TRBV24-1	few	CATSDHGQSYGYTF	TGTGCCACCAGTGACCATGGACAGTCATATGGCTACACCTTC
13	TRBJ1-5	NA	TRBV5-6	NA	CASSLAGIQPQHF	TGTGCCAGCAGCTTGGCCGGTATCCAGCCCCAGCATTTT
12	TRBJ1-1	NA	TRBV7-8	NA	CASSLEADEAFF	TGTGCCAGCAGCTTAGAGGCAGATGAAGCTTTCTTT
16	TRBJ2-5	TRBD1	TRBV5-1	few	CASSKAPGQGSETQYF	TGCGCCAGCAGCAAAGCGCCGGGACAGGGGTCAGAGACCCAGTACTTC
16	TRBJ2-7	TRBD1	TRBV24-1	NA	CATSGQGKSSIYEQYF	TGTGCCACCAGTGGACAGGGAAAAAGTAGCATCTACGAGCAGTACTTC
15	TRBJ2-7	TRBD1	TRBV12-3/TRBV12-4	few	CASRSGQGYSYEQYF	TGTGCCAGCAGATCCGGACAGGGATACTCCTACGAGCAGTACTTC
15	TRBJ1-1	TRBD1	TRBV5-1	few	CASSLVQGAKAEAFF	TGCGCCAGCAGCTTGGTGCAGGGGGCAAAGGCTGAAGCTTTCTTT
13	TRBJ1-1	TRBD1	TRBV20-1	NA	CSHARGQGLKAFF	TGCAGTCACGCTAGGGGACAGGGCTTAAAAGCTTTCTTT
16	TRBJ2-2	TRBD2	TRBV5-4	few	CASSPQSGVNTGELFF	TGTGCCAGCAGCCCTCAAAGCGGGGTAAACACCGGGGAGCTGTTTTTT
15	TRBJ1-2	TRBD1	TRBV11-3	few	CASSLGGTGAYGYTF	TGTGCCAGCAGCTTGGGGGGGACAGGGGCCTATGGCTACACCTTC
12	TRBJ2-4	NA	TRBV7-9	few	CASSLAGVLQYF	TGTGCCAGCAGCTTAGCGGGGGTCCTGCAGTACTTC
13	TRBJ1-5	NA	TRBV2	NA	CASSPGTSQPQHF	TGTGCCAGCAGCCCCGGGACATCTCAGCCCCAGCATTTT
19	TRBJ1-6	TRBD1	TRBV6-1	few	CASSEAGGRGLLSNSPLHF	TGTGCCAGCAGTGAAGCCGGGGGCAGGGGGCTTCTCTCTAATTCACCCCTCCACTTT
15	TRBJ2-6	NA	TRBV24-1	NA	CATSAILRGANVLTF	TGTGCCACCAGTGCTATCTTGAGGGGGGCCAACGTCCTGACTTTC
14	TRBJ2-3	NA	TRBV20-1	few	CSAWPGTGTDTQYF	TGCAGTGCTTGGCCCGGGACCGGCACAGATACGCAGTATTTT
18	TRBJ2-1	TRBD2	TRBV4-2	NA	CASSQVGTKLAGHNEQFF	TGTGCCAGCAGCCAAGTAGGGACGAAGCTAGCGGGGCACAATGAGCAGTTCTTC
14	TRBJ1-5	NA	TRBV5-1	few	CASSPGVADQPQHF	TGCGCCAGCAGCCCGGGGGTGGCCGATCAGCCCCAGCATTTT
15	TRBJ2-5	TRBD2	TRBV7-2	NA	CASSVTSGGQETQYF	TGTGCCAGCAGCGTGACTAGCGGGGGACAAGAGACCCAGTACTTC
16	TRBJ2-7	NA	TRBV28	NA	CASVDRNPELEREQYF	TGTGCCAGCGTCGACAGGAACCCCGAACTAGAGCGGGAGCAGTACTTC
16	TRBJ2-2	NA	TRBV7-2	few	CASSQTGYSNTGELFF	TGTGCCAGCAGTCAAACAGGGTACTCGAACACCGGGGAGCTGTTTTTT
14	TRBJ2-7	NA	TRBV10-3	NA	CAISATDTLREQYF	TGTGCCATCAGTGCCACGGATACGCTTCGCGAGCAGTACTTC
16	TRBJ1-2	NA	TRBV6-1	NA	CASSEVIGSINYGYTF	TGTGCCAGCAGTGAAGTAATCGGGAGTATTAACTATGGCTACACCTTC
16	TRBJ1-2	TRBD1	TRBV2	NA	CASSEGKQGAGYGYTF	TGTGCCAGCAGTGAAGGCAAACAGGGGGCAGGCTATGGCTACACCTTC
15	TRBJ1-1	NA	TRBV12-1	few	CASSSGQRGNTEAFF	TGTGCCAGCAGCTCGGGACAGCGAGGGAACACTGAAGCTTTCTTT
16	TRBJ1-5	NA	TRBV15	NA	CATSRDRWGLYQPQHF	TGTGCCACCAGCAGAGATCGCTGGGGGCTATATCAGCCCCAGCATTTT
15	TRBJ2-7	NA	TRBV6-1	NA	CASSESGRSPYEQYF	TGTGCCAGCAGCGAAAGTGGGCGCAGCCCCTACGAGCAGTACTTC